Sequencing of this T cell receptor beta chain was carried out in a study of cytomegalovirus exposure and HLA in healthy donors. General observations from the study: Later analysis placed DRB1 highest and HLA-C lowest in TCR association rates, which differed by HLA locus. Segments of the TCR beta V type were, in most cases, productive about 90% or about 30% of the time in an earlier analysis.

CDR3 length equals 14 residues. V was pared by 5 bases and J by 1 base, with 4 bases of the junction left unmatched. Germline V gene data show CDR1 as SGHNT and CDR2 as YYREEE (reference sequence). With respect to this clone: Antigen specificity is unknown.

Primers included in the PCR were 60 Vbeta and 13 Jbeta primers. Using immunoSEQ multiplex PCR, the repertoire was profiled, and TCRdb retains in-frame clones only, with some absent. The sample has 110,000 or so clones; approximately 79% are singletons. Source material: PBMCs. The V gene is TRBV5-4, the J gene TRBJ1-1; 8 bases match TRBD1. The TCR was taken from a man in his fifties or sixties in good health and CMV-seropositive. The CDR3 loop is CASSTGQANTEAFF. As DNA, the CDR3 is TGTGCCAGCAGTACGGGACAGGCGAACACTGAAGCTTTCTTT.